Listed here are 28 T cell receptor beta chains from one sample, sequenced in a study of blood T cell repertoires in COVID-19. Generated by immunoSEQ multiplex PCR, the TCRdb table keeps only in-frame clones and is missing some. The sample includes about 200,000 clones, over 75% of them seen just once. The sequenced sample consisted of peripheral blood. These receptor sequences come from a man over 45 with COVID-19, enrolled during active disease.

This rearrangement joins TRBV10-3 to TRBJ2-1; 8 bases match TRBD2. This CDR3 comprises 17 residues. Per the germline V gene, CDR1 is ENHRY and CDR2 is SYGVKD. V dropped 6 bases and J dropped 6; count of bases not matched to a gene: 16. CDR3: CAISPAGGPLLINEQFF. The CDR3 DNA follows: TGTGCCATCAGCCCTGCGGGAGGCCCCCTTCTTATCAATGAGCAGTTCTTC.

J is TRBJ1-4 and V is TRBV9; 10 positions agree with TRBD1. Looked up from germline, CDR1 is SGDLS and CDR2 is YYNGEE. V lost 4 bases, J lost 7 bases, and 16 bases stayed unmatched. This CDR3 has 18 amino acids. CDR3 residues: CASSPGTGEGASLEKLFF. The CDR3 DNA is TGTGCCAGCAGCCCAGGGACAGGGGAAGGGGCCTCTCTTGAAAAACTGTTTTTT.

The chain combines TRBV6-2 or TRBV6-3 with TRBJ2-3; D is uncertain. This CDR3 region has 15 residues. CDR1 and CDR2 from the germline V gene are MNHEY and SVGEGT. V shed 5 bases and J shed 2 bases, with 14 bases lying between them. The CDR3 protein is CASSKSTMHTDTQYF. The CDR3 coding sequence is TGTGCCAGCAGTAAGTCTACTATGCACACAGATACGCAGTATTTT.

CDR3 nucleotides: TGTGCCAGCAGTTCCCAGGGCGCCACTGAAGCTTTCTTT. Translated, it gives CASSSQGATEAFF. This chain connects TRBV6-5 to TRBJ1-1; D perhaps matches TRBD1 (5 bases). Germline-derived CDR1 and CDR2 are MNHEY and SVGAGI. With 4 bases removed from V and 4 bases from J, the gap between germline ends came to 10 bases. The CDR3 extends over 13 amino acids.

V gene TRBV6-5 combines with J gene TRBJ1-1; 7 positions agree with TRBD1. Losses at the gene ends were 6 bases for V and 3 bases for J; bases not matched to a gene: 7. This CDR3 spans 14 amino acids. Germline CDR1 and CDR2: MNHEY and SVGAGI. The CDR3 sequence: CASRGYDRDTEAFF. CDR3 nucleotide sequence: TGTGCCAGCAGGGGTTATGACAGGGACACTGAAGCTTTCTTT.

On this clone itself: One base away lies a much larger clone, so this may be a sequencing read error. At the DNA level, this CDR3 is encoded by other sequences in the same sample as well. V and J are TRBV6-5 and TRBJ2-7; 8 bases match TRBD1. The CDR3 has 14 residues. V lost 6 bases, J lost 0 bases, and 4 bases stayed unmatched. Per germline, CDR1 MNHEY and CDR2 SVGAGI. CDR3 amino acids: CASSRQGSSYEQYF. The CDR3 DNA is TGTGCCAGCAGCAGACAGGGGAGCTCCTACGAGCAGTACTTC.

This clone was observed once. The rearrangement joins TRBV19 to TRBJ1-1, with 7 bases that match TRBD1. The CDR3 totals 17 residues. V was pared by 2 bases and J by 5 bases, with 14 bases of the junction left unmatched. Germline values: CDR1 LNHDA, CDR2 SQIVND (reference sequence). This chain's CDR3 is CASSIHPGQTKGTEAFF. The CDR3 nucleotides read TGTGCCAGTAGTATACACCCGGGACAGACCAAGGGGACTGAAGCTTTCTTT.

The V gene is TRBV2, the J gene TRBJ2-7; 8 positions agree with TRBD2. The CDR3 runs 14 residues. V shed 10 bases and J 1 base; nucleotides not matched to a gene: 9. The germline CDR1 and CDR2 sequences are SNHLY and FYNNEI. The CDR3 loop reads CATGETSASYEQYF. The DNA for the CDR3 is TGTGCCACCGGGGAGACTAGCGCGTCCTACGAGCAGTACTTC.

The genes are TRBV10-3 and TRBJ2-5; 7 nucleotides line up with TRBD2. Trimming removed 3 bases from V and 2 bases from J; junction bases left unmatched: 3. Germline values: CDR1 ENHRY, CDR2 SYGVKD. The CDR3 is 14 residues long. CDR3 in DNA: TGTGCCATCAGTGATGGACTAGGGCAAGAGACCCAGTACTTC. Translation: CAISDGLGQETQYF.

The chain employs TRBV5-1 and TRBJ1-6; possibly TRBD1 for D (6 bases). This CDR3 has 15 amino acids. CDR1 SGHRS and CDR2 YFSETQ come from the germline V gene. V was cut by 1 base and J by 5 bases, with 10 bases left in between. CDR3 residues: CASSLKTGNNSPLHF. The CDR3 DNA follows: TGCGCCAGCAGCTTGAAGACAGGCAATAATTCACCCCTCCACTTT.

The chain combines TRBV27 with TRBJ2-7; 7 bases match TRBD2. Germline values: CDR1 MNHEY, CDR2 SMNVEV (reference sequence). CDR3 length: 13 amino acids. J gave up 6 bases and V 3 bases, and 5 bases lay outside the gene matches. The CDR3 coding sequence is TGTGCCAGCAGTTTCGCCTGGGAGGGCGAGCAGTACTTC. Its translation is CASSFAWEGEQYF.

CDR3 residues: CASSLMDRGFGYTF. The CDR3, as DNA: TGTGCCAGCAGCTTAATGGACAGGGGGTTTGGCTACACCTTC. The chain has TRBV7-9 and TRBJ1-2, with TRBD1 identical over 10 bases. The junction had 4 bases not matched to a gene; V was cut back by 2 bases and J by 7 bases. Looked up from germline, CDR1 is SEHNR and CDR2 is FQNEAQ (reference sequence). The CDR3 has 14 residues.

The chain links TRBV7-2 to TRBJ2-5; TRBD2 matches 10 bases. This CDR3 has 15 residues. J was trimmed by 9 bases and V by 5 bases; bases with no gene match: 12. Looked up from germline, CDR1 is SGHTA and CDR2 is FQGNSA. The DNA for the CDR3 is TGTGCCAGCAGCCAACAGACTAGCGGGCGCGGGGCCCAGTACTTC. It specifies CASSQQTSGRGAQYF.

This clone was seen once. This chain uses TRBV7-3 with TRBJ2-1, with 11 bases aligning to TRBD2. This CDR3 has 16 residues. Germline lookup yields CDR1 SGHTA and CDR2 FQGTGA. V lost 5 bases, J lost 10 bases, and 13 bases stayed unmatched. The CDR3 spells CASSAQGLADLREQFF. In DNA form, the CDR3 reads TGTGCCAGCAGCGCCCAGGGACTAGCGGACCTAAGGGAGCAGTTCTTC.

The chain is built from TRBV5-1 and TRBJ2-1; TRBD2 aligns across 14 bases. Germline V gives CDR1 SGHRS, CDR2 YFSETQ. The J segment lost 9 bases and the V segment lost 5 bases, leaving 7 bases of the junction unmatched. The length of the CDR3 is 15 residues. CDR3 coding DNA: TGCGCCAGCAGATCCGGGACTAGCGGGGGCGGTGAGCAGTTCTTC. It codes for CASRSGTSGGGEQFF.

The CDR3 region is CASSLGQTGELFF. DNA of the CDR3: TGTGCCAGCAGTTTAGGTCAAACCGGGGAGCTGTTTTTT. This chain uses TRBV12-3 or TRBV12-4 with TRBJ2-2; unclear D gene. Trimming left V 1 base short and J 5 bases short, with 5 bases between. The CDR3 totals 13 residues.

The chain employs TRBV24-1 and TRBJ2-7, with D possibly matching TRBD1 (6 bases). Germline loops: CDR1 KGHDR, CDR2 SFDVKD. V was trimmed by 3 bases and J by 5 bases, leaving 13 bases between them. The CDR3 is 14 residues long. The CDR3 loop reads CATSDTGTRHEQYF. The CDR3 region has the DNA TGTGCCACCAGTGATACCGGGACAAGGCACGAGCAGTACTTC.

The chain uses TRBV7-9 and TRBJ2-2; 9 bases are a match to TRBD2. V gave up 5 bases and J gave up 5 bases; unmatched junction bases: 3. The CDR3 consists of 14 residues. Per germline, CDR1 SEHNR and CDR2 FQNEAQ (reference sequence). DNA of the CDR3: TGTGCCAGCAGCCGCGGGGGGGAAACCGGGGAGCTGTTTTTT. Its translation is CASSRGGETGELFF.

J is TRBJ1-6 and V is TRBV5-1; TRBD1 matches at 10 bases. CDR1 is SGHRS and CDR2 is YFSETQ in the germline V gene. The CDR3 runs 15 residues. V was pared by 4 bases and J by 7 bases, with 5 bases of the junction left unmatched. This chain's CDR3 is CASSTGQGTNSPLHF. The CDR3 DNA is TGCGCCAGCAGCACGGGACAGGGGACCAATTCACCCCTCCACTTT.

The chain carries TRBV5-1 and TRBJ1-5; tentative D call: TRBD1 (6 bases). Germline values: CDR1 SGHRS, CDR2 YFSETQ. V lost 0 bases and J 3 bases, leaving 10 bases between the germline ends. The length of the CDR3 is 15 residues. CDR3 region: CASSLDQGFNQPQHF. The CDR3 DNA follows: TGCGCCAGCAGCTTGGATCAGGGGTTCAATCAGCCCCAGCATTTT.

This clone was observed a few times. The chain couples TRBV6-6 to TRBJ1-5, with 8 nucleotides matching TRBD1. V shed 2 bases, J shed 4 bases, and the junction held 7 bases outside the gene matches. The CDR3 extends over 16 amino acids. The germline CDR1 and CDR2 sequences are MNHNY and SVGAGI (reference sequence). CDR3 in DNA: TGTGCCAGCAGTTACCTCTCCGGACAGGGTAATCAGCCCCAGCATTTT. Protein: CASSYLSGQGNQPQHF.

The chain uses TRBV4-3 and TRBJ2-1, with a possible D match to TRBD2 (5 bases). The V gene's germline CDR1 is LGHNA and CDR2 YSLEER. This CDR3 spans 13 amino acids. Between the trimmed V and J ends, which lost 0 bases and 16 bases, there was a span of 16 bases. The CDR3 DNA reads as TGCGCCAGCAGCCAAGATATGAGGACTGTTCTTTTCTTC. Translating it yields CASSQDMRTVLFF.

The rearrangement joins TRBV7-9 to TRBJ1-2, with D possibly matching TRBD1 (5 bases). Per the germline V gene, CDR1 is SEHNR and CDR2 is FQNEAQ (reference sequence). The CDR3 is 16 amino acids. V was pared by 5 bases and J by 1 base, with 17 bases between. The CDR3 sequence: CASSPGGQGSNYGYTF. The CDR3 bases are TGTGCCAGCAGCCCGGGAGGGCAGGGAAGTAACTATGGCTACACCTTC.

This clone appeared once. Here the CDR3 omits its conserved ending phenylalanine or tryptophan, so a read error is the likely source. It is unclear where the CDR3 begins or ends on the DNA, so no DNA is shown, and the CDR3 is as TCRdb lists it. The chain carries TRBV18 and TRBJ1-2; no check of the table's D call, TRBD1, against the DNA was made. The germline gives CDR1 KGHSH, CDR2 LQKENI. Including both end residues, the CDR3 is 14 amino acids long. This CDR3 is CASSPGQGKYGYTP.

In DNA, the CDR3 is TGCGCCAGCAGACAACAAACAGCCAGTTACTATGGCTACACCTTC. The encoded protein is CASRQQTASYYGYTF. The V gene is TRBV23-1, the J gene TRBJ1-2, with D hard to call. TRBV23-1 is classed as an ORF, of uncertain function. V was cut by 6 bases and J by 3 bases, with 17 bases left in between. The CDR3 covers 15 residues.

This CDR3 is CSVDGQRTWGSGDTQYF. The CDR3 DNA follows: TGCAGCGTTGATGGGCAGCGGACCTGGGGATCCGGAGATACGCAGTATTTT. This rearrangement joins TRBV29-1 to TRBJ2-3; D may be TRBD2 (5 bases). V dropped 3 bases and J dropped 5 bases, with 24 bases sitting between them. Per the germline V gene, CDR1 is SQVTM and CDR2 is ANQGSEA. The CDR3 is 17 residues long.

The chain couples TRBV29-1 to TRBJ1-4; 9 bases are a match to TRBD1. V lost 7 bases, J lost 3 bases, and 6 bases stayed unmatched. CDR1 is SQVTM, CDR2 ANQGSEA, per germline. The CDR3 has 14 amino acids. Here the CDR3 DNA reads TGCAGCGGAACAACAGGGGGCCCTAATGAAAAACTGTTTTTT. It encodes CSGTTGGPNEKLFF.

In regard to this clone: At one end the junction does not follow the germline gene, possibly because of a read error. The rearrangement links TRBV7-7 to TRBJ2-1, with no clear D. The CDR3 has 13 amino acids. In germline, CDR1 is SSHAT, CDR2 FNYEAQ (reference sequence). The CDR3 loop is CASSLVVSGEQFF. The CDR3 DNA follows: TGTGCTAGCAGCTTAGTAGTATCGGGTGAGCAGTTCTTC.